A single sample is the source of the 15 T cell receptor beta chains below, sequenced in a study of cytomegalovirus exposure and HLA in healthy donors. The primer mix had 60 Vbeta and 13 Jbeta primers. This table comes from immunoSEQ multiplex PCR, and its TCRdb copy is limited to in-frame clones, with some not included. The data contain roughly 130,000 clones, less than 85% of them singletons. Sequencing input: PBMCs. The receptors come from a man aged 30 to 45 in good health and CMV-seronegative.

The rearrangement uses TRBV13 and TRBJ2-7, with 11 nucleotides matching TRBD1. The CDR3 runs 15 residues. After removal of 1 base from V and 7 bases from J, the junction contained 6 bases not matched to a gene. Germline CDR1 is PRHDT and CDR2 is FYEKMQ (reference sequence). CDR3: CASSLELGTGGEQYF. The CDR3 DNA reads as TGTGCCAGCAGCTTAGAACTTGGGACAGGGGGTGAGCAGTACTTC.

This chain links TRBV5-4 with TRBJ2-7; perhaps TRBD1 as D (5 bases). This CDR3 contains 13 residues. Trimming removed 4 bases from V and 3 bases from J, with 11 bases in between. Germline-derived CDR1 and CDR2 are SGHNT and YYREEE (reference sequence). The CDR3 DNA reads TGTGCCAGCAGCGAAAATAGGGGCTACGAGCAGTACTTC. It encodes CASSENRGYEQYF.

The sample holds a few counts of this clone. This sequence joins TRBV5-6 and TRBJ1-1, with TRBD1 as a possible D gene (5 bases). Trimming pared 5 bases from V and 5 bases from J, leaving 13 bases between. Germline V gene sequence: CDR1 SGHDT, CDR2 YYEEEE. The CDR3 has 13 residues. The CDR3 sequence is CASRARGGTEAFF. For the CDR3, the DNA is TGTGCCAGCAGGGCCCGGGGGGGGACTGAAGCTTTCTTT.

The chain has TRBV15 and TRBJ1-2; D is perhaps TRBD1 (5 bases). Trimming left V 0 bases short and J 8 bases short, with 16 bases between. Per the germline V gene, CDR1 is LNHNV and CDR2 is YYDKDF (reference sequence). This CDR3 region has 15 residues. In DNA, the CDR3 is TGTGCCACCAGCAGAGACACAGGCGTTGTGGGAGGCTACACCTTC. Encoded protein: CATSRDTGVVGGYTF.

The chain uses TRBV19 and TRBJ1-1, with a weak D call TRBD1 (6 bases). This CDR3 is built from 13 residues. Deletions cut 9 bases from V and 4 bases from J, with 15 bases between. Germline CDR1 LNHDA, CDR2 SQIVND (reference sequence). The CDR3 spells CASLRGGGTEAFF. The CDR3 nucleotides read TGTGCCAGCCTAAGGGGAGGGGGCACTGAAGCTTTCTTT.

This chain connects TRBV6-5 to TRBJ2-7, with TRBD1 matching over 9 bases. CDR1 MNHEY and CDR2 SVGAGI come from the germline V gene. This CDR3 comprises 15 residues. V shed 7 bases, J shed 0 bases, and the junction held 7 bases outside the gene matches. CDR3 in DNA: TGTGCCAGCAATCCCGGGACAGGGATCTCCTACGAGCAGTACTTC. Its protein is CASNPGTGISYEQYF.

As regards this clone: One end of the junction does not line up with germline, which may come from a read error. The CDR3 loop is CAGSQPEAAGAFF. CDR3 nucleotide sequence: TGTGCCGGCAGTCAACCAGAGGCGGCTGGGGCTTTCTTT. The chain couples TRBV28 to TRBJ1-1; D remains ambiguous. This CDR3 has 13 residues. From germline, CDR1 is MDHEN and CDR2 SYDVKM.

The J gene is TRBJ1-6, the V gene TRBV9; D gene uncertain. V lost 0 bases and J 11 bases, leaving 12 bases between the germline ends. Germline V gives CDR1 SGDLS, CDR2 YYNGEE. The length of the CDR3 is 14 residues. CDR3 nucleotide sequence: TGTGCCAGCAGCGTAGCGGGGAATTCGGCACCCCTCCACTTT. It is translated as CASSVAGNSAPLHF.

The V call is TRBV27, the J call TRBJ2-1, with 14 bases fitting TRBD2. The CDR3 spans 15 residues. The V and J ends lost 2 bases and 6 bases, in that order; junction bases with no gene match: 0. Germline V gene lookup returns CDR1 MNHEY and CDR2 SMNVEV (reference sequence). The CDR3 DNA reads as TGTGCCAGCAGTTTAGGGACTAGCGGGAGCAATGAGCAGTTCTTC. Its translation is CASSLGTSGSNEQFF.

The chain has TRBV27 and TRBJ2-7; 11 nucleotides line up with TRBD2. The CDR3 runs 14 residues. Germline V gives CDR1 MNHEY, CDR2 SMNVEV (reference sequence). With V trimmed by 8 bases and J by 4 bases, 7 bases remained unmatched. CDR3 in amino acids: CASQTSGSVYEQYF. CDR3 in DNA: TGTGCCAGCCAAACTAGCGGGAGTGTATACGAGCAGTACTTC.

The chain joins TRBV28 to TRBJ1-1; D call uncertain. Germline lookup yields CDR1 MDHEN and CDR2 SYDVKM. This CDR3 region has 13 residues. V was cut by 3 bases and J by 10 bases, with 15 bases left in between. CDR3 amino acids: CASSFWGVPSAFF. The DNA of the CDR3 is TGTGCCAGCAGTTTTTGGGGAGTCCCCTCAGCTTTCTTT. The variable domain in full, completed from reference TRBV28 and TRBJ1-1, reads DVKVTQSSRYLVKRTGEKVFLECVQDMDHENMFWYRQDPGLGLRLIYFSYDVKMKEKGDIPEGYSVSREKKERFSLILESASTNQTSMYLCASSFWGVPSAFFGQGTRLTVV.

The chain carries TRBV25-1 and TRBJ2-7; no clear D gene. Germline-derived CDR1 and CDR2 are MGHDK and SYGVNS. The CDR3 runs to 14 residues. V was pared by 1 base and J by 3 bases, with 10 bases between. CDR3 region: CASSEWSAGYEQYF. Here the CDR3 DNA reads TGTGCCAGCAGTGAATGGAGCGCTGGCTACGAGCAGTACTTC.

The chain has TRBV27 and TRBJ1-2; no reliable D call. CDR1 is MNHEY, CDR2 SMNVEV, per germline (reference sequence). The V and J ends lost 0 bases and 3 bases respectively, with 11 bases between them. The CDR3 has 15 amino acids. The CDR3 DNA sequence: TGTGCCAGCAGTTTATCGTTTGGGCAGTACTATGGCTACACCTTC. Translating gives CASSLSFGQYYGYTF.

This chain's CDR3 is CAWGGRGSTDTQYF. The CDR3 DNA reads TGTGCCTGGGGGGGACGGGGGAGCACAGATACGCAGTATTTT. The chain links TRBV30 to TRBJ2-3; D perhaps matches TRBD2 (6 bases). Germline loops: CDR1 GTSNPN, CDR2 SVGIG (reference sequence). V was trimmed by 5 bases and J by 0 bases, leaving 12 bases between them. The CDR3 has 14 residues. The whole variable domain, filled in from reference TRBV30 and TRBJ2-3, reads SQTIHQWPATLVQPVGSPLSLECTVEGTSNPNLYWYRQAAGRGLQLLFYSVGIGQISSEVPQNLSASRPQDRQFILSSKKLLLSDSGFYLCAWGGRGSTDTQYFGPGTRLTVL.

The CDR3 here is CASSVTGTSFHEQFF. The CDR3 DNA reads as TGTGCCAGTAGTGTGACCGGGACTAGCTTTCATGAGCAGTTCTTC. The chain recombines TRBV19 with TRBJ2-1; 9 bases map to TRBD2. Germline lookup yields CDR1 LNHDA and CDR2 SQIVND (reference sequence). V was pared by 5 bases and J by 8 bases, with 10 bases of the junction left unmatched. The CDR3 has 15 amino acids.